The 23 T cell receptor beta chains given below trace back to one sample, sequenced in a study of T cell repertoires in cytomegalovirus infection. TCRdb recomputed calls from the reads with MiXCR, one row per CDR3 protein. This table holds 150,000 to 180,000 distinct CDR3 sequences, about 20% found once. The sequenced sample consisted of PBMCs. The receptors here all came from a human donor in good health (CMV status not recorded). Some clones in this sample may be carry-over from other donors' samples.

This clonotype was counted between two and nine times. J is TRBJ2-7 and V is TRBV28, with TRBD1 matching 8 bases. CDR1 and CDR2 (germline): MDHEN, SYDVKM. V lost 3 bases to trimming and J lost 2 bases; unmatched junction nucleotides: 3. The CDR3 loop spans 14 amino acids. CDR3 in amino acids: CASSFRGPPYEQYF. The CDR3 bases are TGTGCCAGCAGTTTCAGGGGGCCACCCTACGAGCAGTACTTC. Full variable domain (rest looked up from reference TRBV28 and TRBJ2-7): DVKVTQSSRYLVKRTGEKVFLECVQDMDHENMFWYRQDPGLGLRLIYFSYDVKMKEKGDIPEGYSVSREKKERFSLILESASTNQTSMYLCASSFRGPPYEQYFGPGTRLTVT.

This clonotype was picked up many times. The rearrangement uses TRBV7-3 and TRBJ2-1; 11 nucleotides align to TRBD2. Germline V gene lookup returns CDR1 SGHTA and CDR2 FQGTGA. The CDR3 runs to 16 residues. V was clipped by 2 bases and J by 7 bases; unmatched bases: 7. CDR3 amino acids: CASSLEGTSGKNEQFF. Written as DNA, the CDR3 is TGTGCCAGCAGCTTAGAAGGGACTAGCGGAAAAAATGAGCAGTTCTTC.

This chain links TRBV10-3 with TRBJ2-7, with no clear D. From germline, CDR1 is ENHRY and CDR2 SYGVKD. The CDR3 is 13 amino acids. The V and J ends lost 8 bases and 0 bases respectively, with 11 bases between them. This chain's CDR3 is CAIAIGPSYEQYF. In DNA, the CDR3 is TGTGCCATCGCGATCGGCCCCTCCTACGAGCAGTACTTC.

At least ten counts were recorded for this clonotype. The chain combines TRBV7-2 with TRBJ1-2; unclear D gene. CDR1 is SGHTA and CDR2 is FQGNSA in the germline V gene. The CDR3 is 13 amino acids. V lost 6 bases and J 6 bases, leaving 14 bases between the germline ends. This chain's CDR3 is CASRPADRNGYTF. The CDR3 DNA reads TGTGCCAGCAGACCGGCCGATCGAAATGGCTACACCTTC.

In this sample, this clonotype turned up a few times. The J gene is TRBJ2-1, the V gene TRBV7-4, with D tentatively TRBD2 (5 bases). Trimming stripped 3 bases from V and 4 bases from J, with 13 bases between. The CDR3 sequence is 15 residues long. Germline V gene sequence: CDR1 SGHVT, CDR2 SQSDAQ. The CDR3 region has the DNA TGTGCCAGCAGCTTCTCCGGGAATTCTTACAATGAGCAGTTCTTC. Protein sequence: CASSFSGNSYNEQFF.

V gene TRBV11-2 combines with J gene TRBJ1-3, with D possibly TRBD1 on 5 matching bases. V was trimmed by 3 bases and J by 2 bases, leaving 5 bases between them. Germline CDR1 reads SGHAT; CDR2 reads FQNNGV. The CDR3 contains 13 residues. The CDR3 spells CASSLGPGNTIYF. The CDR3 DNA reads TGTGCCAGCAGCTTGGGGCCTGGAAACACCATATATTTT.

The J gene is TRBJ2-7, the V gene TRBV7-6; D unresolved. The ends were cut back, 1 base at V and 7 bases at J, with 17 bases in the middle. The CDR3 length is 15 residues. Germline-derived CDR1 and CDR2 are SGHVS and FNYEAQ. CDR3 region: CASSLGGGKWTEQYF. CDR3 nucleotides: TGTGCCAGCAGCTTAGGAGGTGGGAAATGGACGGAGCAGTACTTC.

This chain joins TRBV5-4 and TRBJ2-2, with TRBD2 matching 9 bases. From germline, CDR1 is SGHNT and CDR2 YYREEE (reference sequence). The CDR3 has 15 amino acids. V lost 5 bases to trimming and J lost 7 bases; unmatched junction nucleotides: 9. The CDR3 DNA sequence: TGTGCCAGCAGTCCCGCGGGGGGGCTCGGCGGGGAGCTGTTTTTT. Encoded protein: CASSPAGGLGGELFF.

The CDR3 DNA follows: TGTGCCAGCAGCTCAACTAGCGGCGCGTCCCCATTCTACGAGCAGTACTTC. Protein: CASSSTSGASPFYEQYF. The chain uses TRBV7-9 and TRBJ2-7; 8 bases match TRBD2. Trimming at V came to 4 bases and at J to 3 bases, leaving 14 bases not matched to a gene. The CDR3 contains 17 residues. The germline CDR1 and CDR2 sequences are SEHNR and FQNEAQ (reference sequence).

The chain uses TRBV12-3 or TRBV12-4 and TRBJ2-5, with TRBD1 identical over 10 bases. This CDR3 is built from 15 residues. V dropped 3 bases and J dropped 5; count of bases not matched to a gene: 6. The CDR3 sequence: CASSFGTGVYETQYF. As DNA, the CDR3 is TGTGCCAGCAGTTTCGGGACAGGGGTGTATGAGACCCAGTACTTC.

This clonotype came up a few times. The chain is built from TRBV12-3 or TRBV12-4 and TRBJ2-3; the match to TRBD2 covers 11 bases. The CDR3 has 19 residues. The V and J ends lost 6 bases and 4 bases, in that order; junction bases with no gene match: 18. The CDR3 protein is CASRSTDGTSGSGADTQYF. CDR3 sequence (DNA): TGTGCCAGCAGATCCACGGACGGGACTAGCGGATCCGGCGCAGATACGCAGTATTTT.

This clonotype was counted a few times. The V and J genes are TRBV19 and TRBJ1-4; 7 positions agree with TRBD1. Germline CDR1 is LNHDA and CDR2 is SQIVND (reference sequence). The CDR3 totals 12 residues. V gave up 3 bases and J gave up 9 bases; unmatched junction bases: 1. In DNA form, the CDR3 reads TGTGCCAGTAGTATGACAGGGAAAAAACTGTTTTTT. Protein product: CASSMTGKKLFF.

This clonotype was picked up many times. V and J are TRBV7-8 and TRBJ2-5, with 15 bases lining up with TRBD2. CDR1 SGHVS and CDR2 FQNEAQ come from the germline V gene. This CDR3 is built from 17 residues. V was clipped by 5 bases and J by 3 bases; unmatched bases: 7. The CDR3 protein is CASSEGLAGGWKETQYF. The CDR3 DNA sequence: TGTGCCAGCAGCGAGGGACTAGCGGGAGGTTGGAAAGAGACCCAGTACTTC.

The chain is built from TRBV6-1 and TRBJ2-6; the D is unclear. CDR3 length equals 14 residues. Trimming left V 7 bases short and J 2 bases short, with 9 bases between. The V gene's germline CDR1 is MNHNS and CDR2 SASEGT. The CDR3 here is CASMITPGANVLTF. The DNA of the CDR3 is TGTGCCAGCATGATCACACCTGGGGCCAACGTCCTGACTTTC.

The rearrangement links TRBV19 to TRBJ2-5; TRBD2 matches 10 bases. V was clipped by 6 bases and J by 2 bases; unmatched bases: 12. From germline, CDR1 is LNHDA and CDR2 SQIVND (reference sequence). The CDR3 runs 17 residues. The DNA of the CDR3 is TGTGCCAGTAGCCTGAACCTAGCGGGGGCCGGACAAGAGACCCAGTACTTC. Its translation is CASSLNLAGAGQETQYF. The full variable domain, with the rest looked up from reference TRBV19 and TRBJ2-5, is DGGITQSPKYLFRKEGQNVTLSCEQNLNHDAMYWYRQDPGQGLRLIYYSQIVNDFQKGDIAEGYSVSREKKESFPLTVTSAQKNPTAFYLCASSLNLAGAGQETQYFGPGTRLLVL.

This clonotype was counted a few times. The chain is built from TRBV6-2 or TRBV6-3 and TRBJ2-7; TRBD2 agrees at 8 bases. The CDR3 is 11 amino acids. In germline, CDR1 is MNHEY, CDR2 SVGEGT. With 7 bases clipped from V and 6 bases from J, the junction kept 2 bases outside the gene matches. In nucleotides, the CDR3 is TGTGCCAGCACGGGGGGGATCGAGCAGTACTTC. Its translation: CASTGGIEQYF.

This clonotype came up a few times. The V call is TRBV10-3, the J call TRBJ2-3; D possibly matches TRBD1 or TRBD2 (5 bases each). Germline V gives CDR1 ENHRY, CDR2 SYGVKD. Trimming cost V 4 bases and J 0 bases, with 8 bases left between them. The CDR3 runs to 14 residues. CDR3 sequence reads: CAISGGRSTDTQYF. In nucleotides, the CDR3 is TGTGCCATCAGTGGGGGACGGAGCACAGATACGCAGTATTTT.

The chain combines TRBV14 with TRBJ1-5; D not resolved. Trimming cost V 0 bases and J 4 bases, with 10 bases left between them. Looked up from germline, CDR1 is SGHDN and CDR2 is FVKESK. The CDR3 spans 15 residues. The DNA for the CDR3 is TGTGCCAGCAGCCAAGATGGTCGGGGAAATCAGCCCCAGCATTTT. Its protein product is CASSQDGRGNQPQHF.

Details on this clonotype: A much larger clone is a single base away; this may be a read error. The chain has TRBV7-4 and TRBJ1-2; no definite D call. This CDR3 spans 13 amino acids. V was pared by 3 bases and J by 4 bases, with 9 bases between. CDR1 and CDR2 from the germline V gene are SGHVT and SQSDAQ. The CDR3 region has the DNA TGTGCCAGCAGCTTGACGCCGGGCTATGGCTACACCTTC. Its protein is CASSLTPGYGYTF.

This clonotype was found a few times. The chain uses TRBV2 and TRBJ1-6, with D unclear. This CDR3 has 14 amino acids. Trimming left V 1 base short and J 7 bases short, with 8 bases between. From germline, CDR1 is SNHLY and CDR2 FYNNEI. CDR3 in DNA: TGTGCCAGCAGTGAAGAACAGCCCAATTCACCCCTCCACTTT. As protein: CASSEEQPNSPLHF.

The V gene is TRBV30, the J gene TRBJ1-2; 7 positions match TRBD1. J lost 4 bases, V lost 4 bases, and 3 bases had no gene match. The germline V gene encodes CDR1 GTSNPN and CDR2 SVGIG (reference sequence). This CDR3 is 12 amino acids long. CDR3 bases: TGTGCCTGGAAGACAGGGACCTATGGCTACACCTTC. As protein: CAWKTGTYGYTF.

This clonotype occurred a few times. V usage is TRBV7-9 and J usage is TRBJ2-7; D perhaps matches TRBD2 (6 bases). V gave up 2 bases and J gave up 7 bases, with 9 bases separating them. The CDR3 has 12 amino acids. Germline V gene data show CDR1 as SEHNR and CDR2 as FQNEAQ (reference sequence). In nucleotides, the CDR3 is TGTGCCAGCAGCTTATCCGCGGGGGAGCAGTACTTC. Amino acids: CASSLSAGEQYF.

The chain joins TRBV20-1 to TRBJ2-1, with 13 bases fitting TRBD2. Germline CDR1 DFQATT, CDR2 SNEGSKA (reference sequence). The CDR3 contains 14 residues. The trim removed 6 bases at V and 7 bases at J, leaving 6 bases unmatched. The CDR3 loop reads CSAKLAGGANEQFF. CDR3 coding DNA: TGCAGTGCAAAACTAGCGGGGGGGGCGAATGAGCAGTTCTTC.